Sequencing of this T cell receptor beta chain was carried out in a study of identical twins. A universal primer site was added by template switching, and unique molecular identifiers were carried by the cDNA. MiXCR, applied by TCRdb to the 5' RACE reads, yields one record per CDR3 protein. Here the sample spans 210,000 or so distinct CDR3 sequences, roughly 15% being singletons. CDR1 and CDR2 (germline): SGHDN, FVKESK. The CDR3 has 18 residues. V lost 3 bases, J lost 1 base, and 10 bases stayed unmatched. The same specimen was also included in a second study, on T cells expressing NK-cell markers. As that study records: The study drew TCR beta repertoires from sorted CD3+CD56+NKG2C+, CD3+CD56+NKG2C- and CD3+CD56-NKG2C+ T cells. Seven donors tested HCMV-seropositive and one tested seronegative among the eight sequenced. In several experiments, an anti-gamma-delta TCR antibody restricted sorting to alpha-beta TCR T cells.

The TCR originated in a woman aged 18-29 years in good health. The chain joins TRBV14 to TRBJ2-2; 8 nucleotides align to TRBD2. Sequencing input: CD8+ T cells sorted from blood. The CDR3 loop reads CASSQWGGGRKNTGELFF. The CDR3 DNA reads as TGTGCCAGCAGCCAGTGGGGAGGCGGGAGGAAGAACACCGGGGAGCTGTTTTTT.